One and the same sample provided the 23 T cell receptor beta chains below, sequenced in a study of blood T cell repertoires in COVID-19 (TCRdb year 2020). Library preparation was by the immunoSEQ multiplex PCR assay. In TCRdb, the immuneACCESS table is reduced to in-frame sequences with V and J assigned. These tables do not hold every clone; where another copy was compared, an unresolved V gene accounts for under half, and the others remain unexplained. The sample table lists tens of thousands of clones, 81% of them with a count of one. The ten largest clones add up to 25% to 35% of the sample. Sequenced sample: peripheral blood. The receptors come from a woman older than 75 with active or convalescent COVID-19.

This clone was observed a single time. The rearrangement links TRBV5-6 to TRBJ1-2; 10 nucleotides match TRBD1. Germline assignment: CDR1 SGHDT and CDR2 YYEEEE. This CDR3 region has 15 residues. V was clipped by 4 bases and J by 4 bases; unmatched bases: 7. The CDR3 reads CASSISGTGAYGYTF. Here the CDR3 DNA reads TGTGCCAGCAGCATCTCCGGGACAGGGGCCTATGGCTACACCTTC.

In its sample, this clone was seen once. The chain uses TRBV9 and TRBJ2-6, with 7 positions matching TRBD2. The CDR3 spans 19 residues. Germline CDR1 SGDLS, CDR2 YYNGEE. V lost 3 bases, J lost 1 base, and 13 bases stayed unmatched. In DNA, the CDR3 is TGTGCCAGCAGCGCGCACTCAGCGGGGAACCCGTCTGGGGCCAACGTCCTGACTTTC. This codes for CASSAHSAGNPSGANVLTF.

The rearrangement joins TRBV6-5 to TRBJ1-1; D not resolved. V lost 0 bases, J lost 7 bases, and 12 bases lay in between. This CDR3 spans 14 amino acids. Germline V lookup: CDR1 MNHEY, CDR2 SVGAGI. The CDR3 spells CASSYSARNYEAFF. The DNA for the CDR3 is TGTGCCAGCAGTTACTCCGCTAGGAACTATGAAGCTTTCTTT.

The V call is TRBV29-1, the J call TRBJ1-2; a possible D gene is TRBD1 (5 bases). Trimming took off 3 bases at V and 7 bases at J, with 18 bases between the two ends. There are 14 residues in the CDR3. Germline values: CDR1 SQVTM, CDR2 ANQGSEA. CDR3 residues: CSVEWAGITSGYTF. CDR3 DNA sequence: TGCAGCGTTGAGTGGGCAGGGATTACGAGTGGCTACACCTTC. Full variable domain (remainder filled in from reference TRBV29-1 and TRBJ1-2): SAVISQKPSRDICQRGTSLTIQCQVDSQVTMMFWYRQQPGQSLTLIATANQGSEATYESGFVIDKFPISRPNLTFSTLTVSNMSPEDSSIYLCSVEWAGITSGYTFGSGTRLTVV.

The gene calls are TRBV11-2 and TRBJ2-1; 8 bases are a match to TRBD2. Germline-derived CDR1 and CDR2 are SGHAT and FQNNGV. The V gene end was trimmed by 2 bases and the J gene end by 3 bases; junction bases not matched to a gene: 6. This CDR3 is 16 amino acids long. In nucleotides, the CDR3 is TGTGCCAGCAGCTTATCGGGGGGGGCCTACTACAATGAGCAGTTCTTC. It yields the protein CASSLSGGAYYNEQFF.

The chain uses TRBV2 and TRBJ1-2; no clear D gene. Trimming removed 7 bases from V and 0 bases from J, with 18 bases in between. This CDR3 contains 16 residues. Germline V CDR1 and CDR2: SNHLY, FYNNEI. The CDR3 region is CASTGVTTAANYGYTF. The CDR3 DNA reads TGTGCCAGCACCGGGGTTACAACTGCGGCTAACTATGGCTACACCTTC.

V is TRBV25-1 and J is TRBJ1-2; no clear D gene. Trimming took 5 bases from V and 4 from J, leaving 5 bases between them. The CDR3 extends over 11 amino acids. Germline CDR1 MGHDK, CDR2 SYGVNS. Here the CDR3 DNA reads TGTGCCAGCAGTCTAGGCTATGGCTACACCTTC. This translates into CASSLGYGYTF.

CDR3 loop: CASSRSRQVLDEQFF. The CDR3 nucleotides read TGTGCCAGCAGCCGCTCCCGACAGGTTCTGGATGAGCAGTTCTTC. The rearrangement links TRBV9 to TRBJ2-1; TRBD1 is a possible D gene (6 bases). The V end lost 4 bases, the J end lost 8 bases, and 19 bases lay between the germline ends. Germline V gives CDR1 SGDLS, CDR2 YYNGEE. CDR3 size: 15 residues.

A few counts support this clone. CDR3 region: CASRPSGTRSSGANVLTF. For the CDR3, the DNA is TGTGCCAGCAGGCCATCCGGGACAAGATCCTCTGGGGCCAACGTCCTGACTTTC. The chain employs TRBV28 and TRBJ2-6, with D perhaps matching TRBD1 (6 bases). CDR1 and CDR2 from the germline V gene are MDHEN and SYDVKM. V was cut by 6 bases and J by 0 bases, with 18 bases left in between. The CDR3 covers 18 residues.

This clone occurred a few times. The chain couples TRBV18 to TRBJ1-6, with 7 bases that match TRBD1. The CDR3 spans 16 residues. V was clipped by 6 bases and J by 8 bases; unmatched bases: 13. Germline V gene data show CDR1 as KGHSH and CDR2 as LQKENI. The CDR3 loop reads CASSPRQGEVDSPLHF. The CDR3 DNA reads as TGTGCCAGCTCTCCAAGACAGGGAGAGGTCGATTCACCCCTCCACTTT.

The gene calls are TRBV6-2 or TRBV6-3 and TRBJ1-1, with TRBD1 identical over 8 bases. The CDR3 has 13 residues. Germline CDR1 is MNHEY and CDR2 is SVGEGT. J gave up 8 bases and V 0 bases, and 2 bases lay outside the gene matches. This chain's CDR3 is CASSYSRDREAFF. The CDR3 nucleotides are TGTGCCAGCAGTTACTCGCGGGACAGGGAAGCTTTCTTT.

The rearrangement joins TRBV19 to TRBJ2-1, with a tentative D call TRBD1 (7 bases). V lost 4 bases to trimming and J lost 6 bases, with 22 bases between them. Germline V lookup: CDR1 LNHDA, CDR2 SQIVND (reference sequence). The CDR3 consists of 17 residues. The CDR3 reads CASSKGGQLLGGNEQFF. The CDR3 DNA follows: TGTGCCAGTAGTAAGGGGGGACAGCTCCTTGGAGGCAATGAGCAGTTCTTC.

The gene calls are TRBV18 and TRBJ2-7, with D maybe TRBD2 (5 bases). V was clipped by 3 bases and J by 3 bases, with 12 bases between them. This CDR3 region has 14 residues. The germline gives CDR1 KGHSH, CDR2 LQKENI. The CDR3 DNA reads TGTGCCAGCTCACCGTTAGTGGGGAGCTACGAGCAGTACTTC. Translation: CASSPLVGSYEQYF.

The V and J genes are TRBV6-2 or TRBV6-3 and TRBJ2-2; TRBD1 matches 10 bases. Germline V gives CDR1 MNHEY, CDR2 SVGEGT. After removal of 2 bases from V and 7 bases from J, the junction contained 7 bases not matched to a gene. The CDR3 sequence is 16 residues long. CDR3 amino acids: CASSYSDRGHSGELFF. The CDR3 DNA follows: TGTGCCAGCAGTTACAGCGACAGGGGGCATAGCGGGGAGCTGTTTTTT.

The chain carries TRBV29-1 and TRBJ2-3, with a tentative D call TRBD1 (5 bases). Looked up from germline, CDR1 is SQVTM and CDR2 is ANQGSEA. Trimming removed 3 bases from V and 2 bases from J, with 6 bases in between. The CDR3 has 12 residues. This CDR3 is CSVDRATDTQYF. CDR3 bases: TGCAGCGTTGACAGGGCCACAGATACGCAGTATTTT.

This clone was counted once. The J gene is TRBJ1-5, the V gene TRBV6-1; a weak D match, TRBD1 (6 bases). Germline CDR1 MNHNS, CDR2 SASEGT. The CDR3 totals 14 residues. V lost 3 bases and J 2 bases, leaving 8 bases between the germline ends. The CDR3 here is CASSEGQGNQPQHF. In DNA form, the CDR3 reads TGTGCCAGCAGTGAGGGACAAGGCAATCAGCCCCAGCATTTT.

This clone was seen repeatedly, ten times or more. The chain is built from TRBV19 and TRBJ2-1; 8 bases are a match to TRBD2. With V trimmed by 8 bases and J by 5 bases, 14 bases remained unmatched. CDR1 LNHDA and CDR2 SQIVND come from the germline V gene (reference sequence). The CDR3 consists of 16 residues. The CDR3 region is CASRWSGAGGHNEQFF. Written as DNA, the CDR3 is TGTGCCAGTCGATGGTCTGGGGCGGGGGGACACAATGAGCAGTTCTTC.

V is TRBV29-1 and J is TRBJ1-5, with D maybe TRBD1 (5 bases). V dropped 3 bases and J dropped 6 bases, with 12 bases sitting between them. In germline, CDR1 is SQVTM, CDR2 ANQGSEA. The CDR3 extends over 13 amino acids. Here the CDR3 DNA reads TGCAGCGTTGATGTGGGGGGGGGTCAGCCCCAGCATTTT. It yields the protein CSVDVGGGQPQHF.

The J gene is TRBJ1-1, the V gene TRBV2, with 11 nucleotides matching TRBD1. Germline V lookup: CDR1 SNHLY, CDR2 FYNNEI. The CDR3 has 15 residues. V lost 8 bases, J lost 0 bases, and 5 bases stayed unmatched. The CDR3 protein is CASSRDRGMNTEAFF. CDR3 in DNA: TGTGCCAGCTCAAGGGACAGGGGGATGAACACTGAAGCTTTCTTT.

The chain recombines TRBV10-1 with TRBJ1-6; D might be TRBD1 (6 bases). This CDR3 contains 13 residues. The germline V gene encodes CDR1 WNHNN and CDR2 SYGVQD (reference sequence). Trimming took off 5 bases at V and 9 bases at J, with 11 bases between the two ends. The CDR3: CASSPGAFSPLHF. The DNA for the CDR3 is TGCGCCAGCAGTCCAGGGGCGTTTTCACCCCTCCACTTT.

The chain uses TRBV15 and TRBJ2-2, with 7 bases that match TRBD1. The CDR3 is made up of 15 amino acids. CDR1 LNHNV and CDR2 YYDKDF come from the germline V gene (reference sequence). V was pared by 5 bases and J by 5 bases, with 8 bases of the junction left unmatched. CDR3 residues: CATSPGTEETGELFF. The CDR3 nucleotides are TGTGCCACCAGCCCCGGGACAGAGGAAACCGGGGAGCTGTTTTTT. Filled out from reference TRBV15 and TRBJ2-2, the complete variable domain reads DAMVIQNPRYQVTQFGKPVTLSCSQTLNHNVMYWYQQKSSQAPKLLFHYYDKDFNNEADTPDNFQSRRPNTSFCFLDIRSPGLGDTAMYLCATSPGTEETGELFFGEGSRLTVL.

This clone occurred a few times. This chain connects TRBV2 to TRBJ1-2, with a tentative D call TRBD1 (6 bases). This CDR3 is 13 amino acids long. CDR1 is SNHLY, CDR2 FYNNEI, per germline. V shed 4 bases and J shed 4 bases, with 10 bases lying between them. The DNA of the CDR3 is TGTGCCAGCAGTGTTACAGGGCTCTATGGCTACACCTTC. Its translation: CASSVTGLYGYTF.

V usage is TRBV3-1 (or the pseudogene TRBV3-2) and J usage is TRBJ1-5; 10 positions agree with TRBD1. The CDR3 extends over 17 amino acids. V gave up 4 bases and J gave up 2 bases; unmatched junction bases: 8. Germline CDR1 LGHDT, CDR2 YNNKEL (reference sequence). The CDR3 DNA sequence: TGTGCCAGCAGCCCCGGGACAGGGGTTTTTGGCAATCAGCCCCAGCATTTT. This translates into CASSPGTGVFGNQPQHF.